This T cell receptor (beta chain) is from a study of control samples from healthy donors and cancer patients. Repertoires were generated with immunoSEQ multiplex PCR, while TCRdb's copy carries only in-frame clones and drops some. The table includes some 87,000 clones, 91% detected once. The V gene's germline CDR1 is SQVTM and CDR2 ANQGSEA. V was shortened by 7 bases and J by 6 bases, with 13 bases between the two germline ends. The CDR3 length is 11 residues. This TCR was sampled from a man aged 30-40 years in good health. Source material: blood. This chain links TRBV29-1 with TRBJ2-7; D may match TRBD1 or TRBD2 (6 bases each). The CDR3 sequence: CSGGETGEQYF. The CDR3 DNA is TGCAGCGGGGGGGAGACAGGCGAGCAGTACTTC.